This T cell receptor beta chain is from a study of blood T cell repertoires in COVID-19. Study-wide background: Samples representing acute and convalescent COVID-19 were sourced from the United States, Italy and Spain. Sample material is recorded as cDNA or gDNA derived from T cells, B-cell-depleted T cells, or PBMCs.

As processed by the authors: Amplifying reference gene primers gave estimates of nucleated cell counts. Clones were sequenced by immunoSEQ multiplex PCR, and TCRdb holds only the in-frame ones, with some missing. That table supplies the V and J calls and clone size; D and trimming were determined from the DNA. The sample yields some 200,000 clones, 65% to 85% seen once. V was trimmed by 6 bases and J by 3 bases, leaving 15 bases between them. Germline V gives CDR1 MNHEY, CDR2 SVGAGI. The CDR3 consists of 15 residues. The chain combines TRBV6-5 with TRBJ1-3, with a tentative D call TRBD1 (5 bases). This clonotype was obtained from a woman aged 55-75 years with acute or convalescent COVID-19. The sequenced material came from peripheral blood. The CDR3 reads CASSAVGRGGNTIYF. CDR3 nucleotide sequence: TGTGCCAGCAGCGCAGTCGGAAGGGGTGGAAACACCATATATTTT.